This TCR beta chain is drawn from a study of control samples from healthy donors and cancer patients. The CDR3 runs 15 residues. V shed 4 bases, J shed 4 bases, and the junction held 4 bases outside the gene matches. Germline V gene sequence: CDR1 SGHTA, CDR2 FQGNSA. Clones were read by immunoSEQ multiplex PCR, and TCRdb kept only the in-frame ones, dropping some. The table has around 90,000 clones, around nine tenths seen once. The specimen was blood. The chain recombines TRBV7-2 with TRBJ1-3; TRBD1 aligns across 10 bases. The TCR comes from a man younger than 45 in good health. The CDR3 loop is CASSSDRGRGNTIYF. CDR3 bases: TGTGCCAGCAGCTCCGACAGGGGGCGCGGAAACACCATATATTTT.